These 9 T cell receptor beta chains originate from one sample sequenced in a study of CD8+CD57+ T cells in acquired aplastic anemia. CDR3 and TCR beta VDJ profiling relied on genomic DNA as the template. TCRdb reprocessed the reads via MiXCR and lists one record per CDR3 protein. The sample records hundreds of thousands of distinct CDR3 sequences, more than 45% being singletons. Those patients picked for sequencing had displayed CD8+CD57+ cell expansion on flow cytometry. Sequenced material: sorted CD4+, CD8+, or CD8+CD57+ T cells (not recorded which) from PBMCs. Every receptor here comes from a human donor with aplastic anemia.

This chain joins TRBV9 and TRBJ2-7; D possibly corresponds to TRBD2 (5 bases). CDR3 length: 15 residues. V shed 0 bases and J shed 2 bases, with 12 bases lying between them. The germline V gene encodes CDR1 SGDLS and CDR2 YYNGEE. This CDR3 reads CASSVAGGSTYEQYF. In DNA, the CDR3 is TGTGCCAGCAGCGTAGCCGGCGGGTCAACCTACGAGCAGTACTTC.

The rearrangement joins TRBV6-1 to TRBJ2-5, with D uncertain. The J call may be faulty, since TRBJ2-7 better matches the DNA end. CDR1 and CDR2 (germline): MNHNS, SASEGT. The CDR3 covers 14 residues. CDR3: CASSQGPAIYEQYF. The CDR3 DNA follows: TGTGCCAGCAGCCAAGGGCCGGCAATCTACGAGCAGTACTTC.

This chain joins TRBV9 and TRBJ2-3; TRBD2 might be the D (6 bases). V lost 3 bases and J lost 4, with 9 bases in between. CDR1 is SGDLS, CDR2 YYNGEE, per germline. The CDR3 contains 13 residues. CDR3 sequence reads: CASSATSPDTQYF. CDR3 in DNA: TGTGCCAGCAGCGCTACTAGCCCAGATACGCAGTATTTT.

As to this clonotype: This may be a read error, as it is one base from a much larger clone. This chain joins TRBV6-5 and TRBJ2-5, with D possibly being TRBD1 or TRBD2 (5 bases each). V shed 5 bases and J shed 1 base, with 17 bases lying between them. The CDR3 loop spans 16 amino acids. Germline loops: CDR1 MNHEY, CDR2 SVGAGI. CDR3 loop: CASSPGTYELQETQYF. CDR3 DNA sequence: TGTGCCAGCAGTCCCGGGACGTACGAACTCCAAGAGACCCAGTACTTC.

The chain is built from TRBV3-1 and TRBJ1-6; 8 bases are a match to TRBD1. Trimming at V came to 2 bases and at J to 8 bases, leaving 5 bases not matched to a gene. The CDR3 has 15 amino acids. Germline CDR1 is LGHDT and CDR2 is YNNKEL (reference sequence). CDR3 nucleotide sequence: TGTGCCAGCAGCCAAATGGGGACAGGCGATTCACCCCTCCACTTT. Protein sequence: CASSQMGTGDSPLHF.

This clonotype has a handful of counts. The chain joins TRBV2 to TRBJ1-6; TRBD1 aligns across 9 bases. The CDR3 runs 16 residues. Looked up from germline, CDR1 is SNHLY and CDR2 is FYNNEI. With V trimmed by 5 bases and J by 10 bases, 12 bases remained unmatched. As DNA, the CDR3 is TGTGCCAGCAGTTCAACCGGGACAGGGAAATGGTCACCCCTCCACTTT. Amino acids: CASSSTGTGKWSPLHF.

The genes are TRBV19 and TRBJ1-6; no clear D. CDR3 size: 13 residues. CDR1 is LNHDA, CDR2 SQIVND, per germline (reference sequence). The ends were cut back, 1 base at V and 8 bases at J, with 6 bases in the middle. The CDR3 DNA follows: TGTGCCAGTAGTATAGGGCCAGATTCACCCCTCCACTTT. This translates into CASSIGPDSPLHF.

This clonotype was counted a few times. V and J are TRBV29-1 and TRBJ2-7; 8 nucleotides line up with TRBD1. The germline V gene encodes CDR1 SQVTM and CDR2 ANQGSEA. V lost 4 bases, J lost 2 bases, and 4 bases stayed unmatched. This CDR3 is 13 amino acids long. The CDR3 spells CSVAGQGPYEQYF. CDR3 DNA sequence: TGCAGCGTTGCCGGACAGGGTCCCTACGAGCAGTACTTC.

A single count supports this clonotype. The junction and the germline gene differ at one end; a read error may be behind it. The CDR3 nucleotides read TGTGCCAGCAGCGGGACAGGCGCTTGGGTTTTT. Protein product: CASSGTGAWVF. The chain uses TRBV7-9 and TRBJ1-4; 8 nucleotides align to TRBD1. Germline loops: CDR1 SEHNR, CDR2 FQNEAQ (reference sequence). The length of the CDR3 is 11 residues.